Listed here are 31 T cell receptor beta chains from one sample, sequenced in a study of CD8+CD57+ T cells in acquired aplastic anemia. The template for TCR beta VDJ and CDR3 sequence profiling was genomic DNA. Each CDR3 protein is one row after TCRdb ran MiXCR on the reads. The sample has 150,000 to 200,000 distinct CDR3 sequences; 64% are singletons. The sample taken for sequencing was sorted CD4+, CD8+, or CD8+CD57+ T cells (not recorded which) from PBMCs. These TCRs come from a human donor with severe aplastic anemia or a healthy control (not recorded which).

About this clonotype itself: One end of the junction varies from germline; a read error may be responsible. V and J are TRBV6-5 and TRBJ1-1; the match to TRBD1 covers 7 bases. CDR3 length: 14 residues. Germline V gene sequence: CDR1 MNHEY, CDR2 SVGAGI. The CDR3 nucleotides are TGTTCCAGCAGTCAAACCGGGACAGTCACTGAAGCTTTCTTT. Amino acids: CSSSQTGTVTEAFF.

The gene calls are TRBV5-6 and TRBJ2-7, with D unresolved. The V end lost 0 bases, the J end lost 2 bases, and 12 bases lay between the germline ends. Germline V gives CDR1 SGHDT, CDR2 YYEEEE. The CDR3 is 15 residues long. The CDR3 nucleotides read TGTGCCAGCAGCTTGGGGGGAACAGCTACCTACGAGCAGTACTTC. Amino acid sequence: CASSLGGTATYEQYF.

V gene TRBV2 combines with J gene TRBJ1-1; D gene ambiguous. In germline, CDR1 is SNHLY, CDR2 FYNNEI. The CDR3 length is 14 residues. Trimming removed 6 bases at V and 1 base at J, with 12 bases between. Written as DNA, the CDR3 is TGTGCCAGCAGGCTGATGGGCGCGAACACTGAAGCTTTCTTT. This gives the protein CASRLMGANTEAFF.

This clonotype showed up many times. The V gene is TRBV19, the J gene TRBJ1-3; D not certain. Deletions cut 3 bases from V and 0 bases from J, with 15 bases between. The CDR3 extends over 17 amino acids. The germline CDR1 and CDR2 sequences are LNHDA and SQIVND (reference sequence). For the CDR3, the DNA is TGTGCCAGTAGTATGACGGACGGGATATTCTCTGGAAACACCATATATTTT. Its translation: CASSMTDGIFSGNTIYF.

V usage is TRBV4-2 and J usage is TRBJ2-1, with a tentative D call TRBD2 (5 bases). Looked up from germline, CDR1 is LGHNA and CDR2 is YNFKEQ. The CDR3 sequence is 14 residues long. The ends were cut back, 1 base at V and 15 bases at J, with 19 bases in the middle. This chain's CDR3 is CASSQVGELVAPFF. CDR3 nucleotide sequence: TGTGCCAGCAGCCAAGTCGGGGAATTAGTTGCTCCGTTCTTC.

This sequence joins TRBV7-3 and TRBJ1-4, with 8 bases aligning to TRBD1. The germline V gene encodes CDR1 SGHTA and CDR2 FQGTGA. The CDR3 totals 15 residues. After removal of 2 bases from V and 7 bases from J, the junction contained 6 bases not matched to a gene. This chain's CDR3 is CASSLRDRRGEKLFF. CDR3 DNA: TGTGCCAGCAGCTTACGGGACAGGCGGGGTGAAAAACTGTTTTTT.

This chain connects TRBV19 to TRBJ1-2; D remains unclear. This CDR3 has 14 residues. With 8 bases removed from V and 4 bases from J, the gap between germline ends came to 17 bases. Germline CDR1 and CDR2: LNHDA and SQIVND (reference sequence). CDR3 DNA sequence: TGTGCCAGTGGGAGGGAAATCGTAAGCTATGGCTACACCTTC. It codes for CASGREIVSYGYTF.

In this sample, this clonotype turned up a few times. The chain has TRBV10-1 and TRBJ2-6, with D perhaps being TRBD1 or TRBD2 (5 bases each). Germline V gene lookup returns CDR1 WNHNN and CDR2 SYGVQD (reference sequence). Trimming shortened V by 3 bases and J by 4 bases, and 7 bases separated the two germline ends. There are 14 residues in the CDR3. The CDR3 here is CASSEGDGANVLTF. The CDR3 nucleotides read TGCGCCAGCAGTGAAGGGGACGGGGCCAACGTCCTGACTTTC.

This chain links TRBV20-1 with TRBJ2-7; the match to TRBD2 covers 10 bases. This CDR3 contains 13 residues. CDR1 and CDR2 (germline): DFQATT, SNEGSKA (reference sequence). V lost 7 bases, J lost 6 bases, and 9 bases stayed unmatched. For the CDR3, the DNA is TGCAGTGTCCAGCGGCTAGCGGGAGTCGAGCAGTACTTC. It specifies CSVQRLAGVEQYF.

This clonotype has just a few counts. The chain combines TRBV20-1 with TRBJ2-7, with 11 bases aligning to TRBD2. The ends lost 1 base at V and 6 bases at J; junction bases unmatched: 2. Germline V lookup: CDR1 DFQATT, CDR2 SNEGSKA (reference sequence). There are 13 residues in the CDR3. The CDR3 sequence is CSARVLAGGEQYF. The CDR3 nucleotides are TGCAGTGCTAGAGTCCTAGCGGGAGGCGAGCAGTACTTC.

The chain is built from TRBV7-3 and TRBJ1-1; D possibly corresponds to TRBD1 (5 bases). CDR1 and CDR2 from the germline V gene are SGHTA and FQGTGA. The CDR3 spans 16 residues. The V gene lost 5 bases and the J gene lost 1 base, with 17 bases spanning the gap. The CDR3 loop is CASSPGLQGGNTEAFF. For the CDR3, the DNA is TGTGCCAGCAGCCCCGGACTCCAGGGAGGGAACACTGAAGCTTTCTTT.

The genes are TRBV2 and TRBJ1-1; tentatively, D is TRBD1 (5 bases). CDR1 is SNHLY and CDR2 is FYNNEI in the germline V gene. V gave up 6 bases and J gave up 2 bases, with 13 bases separating them. CDR3 size: 14 residues. The CDR3 bases are TGTGCCAGCAGGGGGGTGCAGTTTAACACTGAAGCTTTCTTT. Its translation is CASRGVQFNTEAFF.

The DNA of the CDR3 is TGTGCCAGCAGTTACCCCGGCAGGCAATACACTGAAGCTTTCTTT. It translates to CASSYPGRQYTEAFF. V gene TRBV6-2 or TRBV6-3 combines with J gene TRBJ1-1; D unclear. Trimming pared 2 bases from V and 3 bases from J, leaving 13 bases between. The germline V gene has CDR1 MNHEY and CDR2 SVGEGT. The CDR3 is 15 residues long.

This clonotype was recorded many times. V is TRBV5-1 and J is TRBJ2-1; 14 positions match TRBD2. Germline V gene data show CDR1 as SGHRS and CDR2 as YFSETQ. Trimming cost V 4 bases and J 3 bases; bases outside gene matches: 12. This CDR3 contains 19 residues. CDR3 DNA: TGCGCCAGCAGCGGCGGACTAGCGGGGGGTTTGAGGGGCTACAATGAGCAGTTCTTC. This encodes CASSGGLAGGLRGYNEQFF.

This clonotype came up many times. J is TRBJ2-3 and V is TRBV7-9, with D hard to call. The V gene's germline CDR1 is SEHNR and CDR2 FQNEAQ (reference sequence). Trimming pared 4 bases from V and 2 bases from J, leaving 7 bases between. The CDR3 spans 13 residues. CDR3 sequence: CASSSTPTDTQYF. In DNA form, the CDR3 reads TGTGCCAGCAGCTCTACACCCACAGATACGCAGTATTTT.

This clonotype has only a few counts. This sequence joins TRBV6-5 and TRBJ2-7; D not resolved. The germline V gene has CDR1 MNHEY and CDR2 SVGAGI. Trimming took off 6 bases at V and 2 bases at J, with 17 bases between the two ends. This CDR3 is 15 amino acids long. CDR3 sequence: CASSPNSRGPYEQYF. The CDR3 bases are TGTGCCAGCAGCCCAAACAGCCGCGGCCCCTACGAGCAGTACTTC.

The chain has TRBV10-1 and TRBJ1-1; D is undetermined. The germline V and J ends were trimmed by 2 bases and 3 bases, with 10 bases remaining between them. Looked up from germline, CDR1 is WNHNN and CDR2 is SYGVQD (reference sequence). The CDR3 has 14 amino acids. CDR3 residues: CASSEPVGYTEAFF. The CDR3 nucleotides are TGCGCCAGCAGTGAGCCCGTCGGGTACACTGAAGCTTTCTTT.

The chain links TRBV19 to TRBJ2-7; 10 bases match TRBD1. The DNA end is a closer match to TRBJ2-5, so the J assignment may be wrong. The CDR3 has 14 amino acids. In germline, CDR1 is LNHDA, CDR2 SQIVND (reference sequence). CDR3 loop: CASRQTGGRETQYF. The CDR3 DNA follows: TGTGCCAGTAGACAGACAGGGGGCCGTGAGACCCAGTACTTC.

This clonotype was picked up a small number of times. The chain links TRBV7-2 to TRBJ2-7, with D perhaps matching TRBD1 (5 bases). The V end was cut by 3 bases, the J end by 2 bases, with 23 bases between. Per germline, CDR1 SGHTA and CDR2 FQGNSA. The CDR3 contains 18 residues. CDR3 protein: CASSFAAVSGKSAYEQYF. CDR3 coding DNA: TGTGCCAGCAGCTTCGCTGCTGTGTCAGGGAAGTCAGCCTACGAGCAGTACTTC.

The chain combines TRBV7-2 with TRBJ2-7; D gene ambiguous. This CDR3 has 14 residues. CDR1 is SGHTA, CDR2 FQGNSA, per germline. Trimming took off 4 bases at V and 0 bases at J, with 10 bases between the two ends. CDR3 amino acids: CASSSSFSSYEQYF. In DNA, the CDR3 is TGTGCCAGCAGCTCAAGTTTTAGCTCCTACGAGCAGTACTTC.

The rearrangement links TRBV5-5 to TRBJ2-7; D not certain. The germline V and J ends were trimmed by 4 bases and 0 bases, with 14 bases remaining between them. Germline V gene data show CDR1 as SGHKS and CDR2 as YYEKEE (reference sequence). The length of the CDR3 is 15 residues. The CDR3 bases are TGTGCCAGCAGCGTGGCCCCGTCGATCTCCTACGAGCAGTACTTC. Its protein is CASSVAPSISYEQYF.

The V and J genes are TRBV7-2 and TRBJ2-1; 11 bases fit TRBD1. V shed 5 bases and J 1 base; nucleotides not matched to a gene: 1. This CDR3 has 15 residues. Germline CDR1 is SGHTA and CDR2 is FQGNSA. CDR3 in DNA: TGTGCCAGCAGCAGGGACAGGGGGTCCTACAATGAGCAGTTCTTC. It codes for CASSRDRGSYNEQFF.

V and J are TRBV25-1 and TRBJ1-1; no firm D call. CDR1 and CDR2 from the germline V gene are MGHDK and SYGVNS. V gave up 1 base and J gave up 2 bases, with 5 bases separating them. The CDR3 is 13 residues long. CDR3 DNA sequence: TGTGCCAGCAGTGAATGGGGAAACACTGAAGCTTTCTTT. It specifies CASSEWGNTEAFF.

The CDR3 region is CASSRQGLEQYF. The CDR3 nucleotides read TGTGCCAGCAGCCGACAGGGTCTCGAGCAGTACTTC. The rearrangement joins TRBV7-9 to TRBJ2-7; TRBD1 matches at 7 bases. The V and J ends lost 5 bases and 6 bases, in that order; junction bases with no gene match: 4. The CDR3 has 12 residues. CDR1 is SEHNR, CDR2 FQNEAQ, per germline (reference sequence).

In nucleotides, the CDR3 is TGTGCCAGCAGCCCCAGGGGACAGTCCTACGAGCAGTACTTC. It translates to CASSPRGQSYEQYF. The V call is TRBV7-2, the J call TRBJ2-7; 7 positions agree with TRBD1. Trimming at V came to 5 bases and at J to 1 base, leaving 5 bases not matched to a gene. Per the germline V gene, CDR1 is SGHTA and CDR2 is FQGNSA. This CDR3 has 14 amino acids.

This clonotype has just a few counts. The chain recombines TRBV30 with TRBJ1-2, with D perhaps matching TRBD1 (6 bases). The V end lost 4 bases, the J end lost 1 base, and 10 bases lay between the germline ends. The CDR3 has 13 residues. CDR1 is GTSNPN and CDR2 is SVGIG in the germline V gene (reference sequence). CDR3 loop: CAWTSGDNYGYTF. Here the CDR3 DNA reads TGTGCCTGGACCTCAGGGGATAACTATGGCTACACCTTC.

This clonotype was found many times. The chain is built from TRBV12-3 or TRBV12-4 and TRBJ2-7; D uncertain. The germline V and J ends were trimmed by 5 bases and 0 bases, with 14 bases remaining between them. CDR3 size: 15 residues. In DNA form, the CDR3 reads TGTGCCAGCAGTCCCGTCGAGGTCGGCTCCTACGAGCAGTACTTC. Amino acids: CASSPVEVGSYEQYF.

J is TRBJ1-5 and V is TRBV7-2; 12 bases agree with TRBD1. V was clipped by 4 bases and J by 1 base; unmatched bases: 11. The CDR3 length is 19 residues. The V gene's germline CDR1 is SGHTA and CDR2 FQGNSA. CDR3 loop: CASSSLRGQGAGSNQPQHF. The CDR3 nucleotides are TGTGCCAGCAGCTCCCTTCGGGGACAGGGGGCAGGAAGCAATCAGCCCCAGCATTTT.

In regard to this clonotype: The junction shows a germline mismatch at one end, possibly a read error. The chain is built from TRBV7-8 and TRBJ2-1, with D perhaps TRBD1 (6 bases). The germline V gene has CDR1 SGHVS and CDR2 FQNEAQ. The CDR3 totals 15 residues. CDR3 amino acids: CASSLTGQYYYEQFF. In DNA, the CDR3 is TGTGCCAGCAGCTTAACGGGACAATACTACTATGAGCAGTTCTTC. Using reference TRBV7-8 and TRBJ2-1 for the parts outside the CDR3, the full variable domain is GAGVSQSPRYKVAKRGQDVALRCDPISGHVSLFWYQQALGQGPEFLTYFQNEAQLDKSGLPSDRFFAERPEGSVSTLKIQRTQQEDSAVYLCASSLTGQYYYEQFFGPGTRLTVL.

On this clonotype itself: A single base separates this from a much larger clone, so it may be a read error. The CDR3 does not end in the conserved phenylalanine or tryptophan, so this is likely a read error. The chain links TRBV7-8 to TRBJ2-5, with D unclear. The ends were cut back, 1 base at V and 2 bases at J, with 8 bases in the middle. Germline CDR1 reads SGHVS; CDR2 reads FQNEAQ. The CDR3 spans 14 residues. The CDR3 DNA reads as TGTGCCAGCAGCTTAGTGGCAGCACAAGAGACCCAGTACTCC. Amino acid sequence: CASSLVAAQETQYS.

This clonotype was seen a few times. The genes are TRBV2 and TRBJ2-7; perhaps D is TRBD1 or TRBD2 (5 bases each). Trimming stripped 6 bases from V and 0 bases from J, with 12 bases between. CDR1 is SNHLY, CDR2 FYNNEI, per germline. The CDR3 consists of 14 residues. The CDR3 here is CASREGLASYEQYF. The CDR3 DNA reads as TGTGCCAGCAGAGAGGGGCTTGCCTCCTACGAGCAGTACTTC. The whole variable domain, filled in from reference TRBV2 and TRBJ2-7, reads EPEVTQTPSHQVTQMGQEVILRCVPISNHLYFYWYRQILGQKVEFLVSFYNNEISEKSEIFDDQFSVERPDGSNFTLKIRSTKLEDSAMYFCASREGLASYEQYFGPGTRLTVT.